These 27 T cell receptor beta chains were all obtained from the same sample, sequenced in a study of shared clonotypes between healthy human individuals. Method: immunoSEQ multiplex PCR; TCRdb's copy keeps in-frame clones and lacks some. This table has roughly 2,500,000 clones, approximately 93% appearing once. The sequencing input was naive CD4+ T cells from PBMCs. Specified subset: CD45RA+ positively selected. All receptors derive from a man in his late teens or twenties in good health. Some clones in this sample may be carry-over from other donors' samples.

The chain employs TRBV5-1 and TRBJ1-4; D perhaps matches TRBD1 (5 bases). V shed 4 bases and J shed 0 bases, with 13 bases lying between them. The germline gives CDR1 SGHRS, CDR2 YFSETQ. There are 16 residues in the CDR3. CDR3: CASSHDRSPTNEKLFF. DNA for the CDR3: TGCGCCAGCAGCCACGACAGAAGCCCAACTAATGAAAAACTGTTTTTT.

V gene TRBV7-2 combines with J gene TRBJ2-7, with TRBD1 matching 7 bases. From germline, CDR1 is SGHTA and CDR2 FQGNSA. The V and J ends lost 5 bases and 0 bases, in that order; junction bases with no gene match: 7. The CDR3 is made up of 15 amino acids. The CDR3 spells CASSPGQPVSYEQYF. The CDR3 DNA sequence: TGTGCCAGCAGCCCGGGACAGCCGGTCTCCTACGAGCAGTACTTC.

Notes on this clone: This same CDR3 is encoded by further DNA sequences in the sample. The genes are TRBV5-1 and TRBJ2-5; 11 bases agree with TRBD2. With V trimmed by 0 bases and J by 1 base, 2 bases remained unmatched. Per the germline V gene, CDR1 is SGHRS and CDR2 is YFSETQ. CDR3 length: 16 residues. CDR3 nucleotides: TGCGCCAGCAGCTTGGGACTAGCGGGGTCCCAAGAGACCCAGTACTTC. Protein sequence: CASSLGLAGSQETQYF.

The CDR3 spells CASSYRFPYGYTF. In DNA, the CDR3 is TGTGCCAGCAGCTACAGGTTTCCCTATGGCTACACCTTC. J is TRBJ1-2 and V is TRBV7-2, with D possibly TRBD1 on 5 matching bases. CDR3 length: 13 residues. Germline loops: CDR1 SGHTA, CDR2 FQGNSA. V shed 4 bases and J shed 4 bases, with 10 bases lying between them.

The V gene is TRBV5-1, the J gene TRBJ2-4, with 14 bases aligning to TRBD2. The junction had 9 bases not matched to a gene; V was cut back by 0 bases and J by 1 base. Germline values: CDR1 SGHRS, CDR2 YFSETQ. This CDR3 comprises 20 residues. The CDR3: CASSLAGLAGVPLAKNIQYF. The CDR3 nucleotides are TGCGCCAGCAGCTTGGCGGGACTAGCGGGAGTCCCCCTGGCCAAAAACATTCAGTACTTC.

This rearrangement joins TRBV18 to TRBJ2-1, with 9 bases identical to TRBD1. Germline V lookup: CDR1 KGHSH, CDR2 LQKENI. CDR3 length: 15 residues. The junction had 6 bases not matched to a gene; V was cut back by 5 bases and J by 4 bases. This chain's CDR3 is CASSSQGATYNEQFF. In DNA form, the CDR3 reads TGTGCCAGCTCATCACAGGGGGCTACTTACAATGAGCAGTTCTTC. Using reference TRBV18 and TRBJ2-1 for the parts outside the CDR3, the full variable domain is NAGVMQNPRHLVRRRGQEARLRCSPMKGHSHVYWYRQLPEEGLKFMVYLQKENIIDESGMPKERFSAEFPKEGPSILRIQQVVRGDSAAYFCASSSQGATYNEQFFGPGTRLTVL.

The genes are TRBV14 and TRBJ1-1, with D unresolved. The CDR3 is made up of 17 amino acids. The germline V gene has CDR1 SGHDN and CDR2 FVKESK. Trimming cost V 3 bases and J 1 base, with 18 bases left between them. The CDR3 coding sequence is TGTGCCAGCAGCCAGAGTGATCGGGGAAGATGGAACACTGAAGCTTTCTTT. Residues: CASSQSDRGRWNTEAFF.

The chain joins TRBV7-9 to TRBJ2-7; TRBD2 aligns across 8 bases. V trimming: 4 bases; J trimming: 0 bases; junction bases outside the gene matches: 8. This CDR3 contains 16 residues. Germline loops: CDR1 SEHNR, CDR2 FQNEAQ (reference sequence). The CDR3 DNA follows: TGTGCCAGCAGCTCCCAACTAGCGGTTTCCTCCTACGAGCAGTACTTC. It codes for CASSSQLAVSSYEQYF.

The genes are TRBV29-1 and TRBJ2-1; D is unresolved. The CDR3 totals 12 residues. Trimming removed 6 bases at V and 8 bases at J, with 14 bases between. Germline-derived CDR1 and CDR2 are SQVTM and ANQGSEA. The CDR3, as DNA: TGCAGCGTCGGGCTAGGGTTGGATGAGCAGTTCTTC. Its translation: CSVGLGLDEQFF.

This chain joins TRBV4-1 and TRBJ2-5; D tentatively fits TRBD1 or TRBD2 (5 bases each). There are 15 residues in the CDR3. V lost 5 bases, J lost 5 bases, and 18 bases lay in between. Germline CDR1 and CDR2: MGHRA and YSYEKL. CDR3 protein: CASSSGRGVGETQYF. The CDR3 nucleotides are TGCGCCAGCAGCTCTGGCCGAGGGGTTGGCGAGACCCAGTACTTC.

This clone has only one observation. Other DNA sequences in the sample encode the same CDR3. The J gene is TRBJ2-2, the V gene TRBV4-3; a weak D match, TRBD1 (5 bases). CDR3 size: 14 residues. CDR1 LGHNA and CDR2 YSLEER come from the germline V gene. V lost 0 bases and J lost 7, with 9 bases in between. The CDR3 spells CASSQDPRGGELFF. DNA of the CDR3: TGCGCCAGCAGCCAAGACCCTAGGGGCGGGGAGCTGTTTTTT.

The CDR3 spells CASTPTGGFRNTIYF. The CDR3 DNA reads TGTGCCAGCACCCCGACAGGGGGCTTTAGAAACACCATATATTTT. The chain links TRBV7-2 to TRBJ1-3; 10 bases line up with TRBD1. The CDR3 sequence is 15 residues long. The V segment lost 7 bases and the J segment 5 bases; nucleotides outside the gene matches: 8. The V gene's germline CDR1 is SGHTA and CDR2 FQGNSA.

This chain connects TRBV11-3 to TRBJ2-5; D gene unclear. The length of the CDR3 is 15 residues. Germline-derived CDR1 and CDR2 are SGHNT and YENEEA. V was trimmed by 5 bases and J by 1 base, leaving 14 bases between them. The CDR3: CASSQGSRTQETQYF. The DNA of the CDR3 is TGTGCCAGCAGCCAAGGGTCTAGAACCCAAGAGACCCAGTACTTC. The full variable domain, rest sourced from reference TRBV11-3 and TRBJ2-5, is EAGVVQSPRYKIIEKKQPVAFWCNPISGHNTLYWYLQNLGQGPELLIRYENEEAVDDSQLPKDRFSAERLKGVDSTLKIQPAELGDSAVYLCASSQGSRTQETQYFGPGTRLLVL.

The rearrangement uses TRBV2 and TRBJ2-3; D might be TRBD1 (7 bases). Germline V CDR1 and CDR2: SNHLY, FYNNEI. This CDR3 comprises 14 residues. V was clipped by 4 bases and J by 4 bases, with 12 bases between them. The CDR3 protein is CASSVRGVADTQYF. The CDR3 nucleotides are TGTGCCAGCAGTGTCAGGGGGGTCGCAGATACGCAGTATTTT. The full variable domain, completed using reference TRBV2 and TRBJ2-3, is EPEVTQTPSHQVTQMGQEVILRCVPISNHLYFYWYRQILGQKVEFLVSFYNNEISEKSEIFDDQFSVERPDGSNFTLKIRSTKLEDSAMYFCASSVRGVADTQYFGPGTRLTVL.

This chain connects TRBV2 to TRBJ2-7; 9 bases are a match to TRBD2. The germline V gene has CDR1 SNHLY and CDR2 FYNNEI. The junction had 11 bases not matched to a gene; V was cut back by 8 bases and J by 3 bases. The CDR3 runs 15 residues. CDR3 protein: CASRRLVAGDYEQYF. In DNA, the CDR3 is TGTGCCAGCCGGCGGTTGGTAGCGGGAGACTACGAGCAGTACTTC. Supplemented by reference TRBV2 and TRBJ2-7, the full variable domain reads EPEVTQTPSHQVTQMGQEVILRCVPISNHLYFYWYRQILGQKVEFLVSFYNNEISEKSEIFDDQFSVERPDGSNFTLKIRSTKLEDSAMYFCASRRLVAGDYEQYFGPGTRLTVT.

The chain links TRBV4-1 to TRBJ1-4, with D uncertain. The germline V gene encodes CDR1 MGHRA and CDR2 YSYEKL. Trimming removed 4 bases from V and 8 bases from J, with 8 bases in between. The CDR3 has 12 residues. In DNA, the CDR3 is TGCGCCAGCAGCCCAGCCGGGGAAAAACTGTTTTTT. It yields the protein CASSPAGEKLFF.

V usage is TRBV6-1 and J usage is TRBJ2-7, with a weak D call TRBD2 (5 bases). Per the germline V gene, CDR1 is MNHNS and CDR2 is SASEGT. The CDR3 has 13 amino acids. V was pared by 9 bases and J by 9 bases, with 21 bases between. CDR3 loop: CASRSPGSTTQYF. The CDR3 DNA follows: TGTGCCAGTCGGTCGCCGGGATCTACGACGCAGTACTTC.

DNA for the CDR3: TGTGCCAGCAGCTTGGACCCCCTAAGGAACACCATATATTTT. This translates into CASSLDPLRNTIYF. The genes are TRBV7-2 and TRBJ1-3; no definite D call. Germline values: CDR1 SGHTA, CDR2 FQGNSA. V lost 3 bases and J lost 7, with 13 bases in between. The CDR3 is made up of 14 amino acids. The full variable domain, its missing parts supplied by reference TRBV7-2 and TRBJ1-3, is GAGVSQSPSNKVTEKGKDVELRCDPISGHTALYWYRQSLGQGLEFLIYFQGNSAPDKSGLPSDRFSAERTGGSVSTLTIQRTQQEDSAVYLCASSLDPLRNTIYFGEGSWLTVV.

This chain joins TRBV7-9 and TRBJ2-5; D might be TRBD1 or TRBD2, each matching 5 bases. This CDR3 is built from 15 residues. V lost 6 bases and J 1 base, leaving 15 bases between the germline ends. In germline, CDR1 is SEHNR, CDR2 FQNEAQ (reference sequence). CDR3 in DNA: TGTGCCAGCAGTCTGGGGTTTGGGGGCCAAGAGACCCAGTACTTC. This gives the protein CASSLGFGGQETQYF. Full variable domain (remainder filled in from reference TRBV7-9 and TRBJ2-5): DTGVSQNPRHKITKRGQNVTFRCDPISEHNRLYWYRQTLGQGPEFLTYFQNEAQLEKSRLLSDRFSAERPKGSFSTLEIQRTEQGDSAMYLCASSLGFGGQETQYFGPGTRLLVL.

The chain employs TRBV10-3 and TRBJ1-3; D perhaps matches TRBD1 (5 bases). Germline loops: CDR1 ENHRY, CDR2 SYGVKD. This CDR3 region has 16 residues. V lost 6 bases to trimming and J lost 0 bases, with 15 bases between them. For the CDR3, the DNA is TGTGCCATCAGCGAGGGACCCGTCCTCTCTGGAAACACCATATATTTT. Translation gives CAISEGPVLSGNTIYF.

The chain has TRBV19 and TRBJ1-1, with D perhaps matching TRBD1 (6 bases). Germline CDR1 is LNHDA and CDR2 is SQIVND (reference sequence). The CDR3 consists of 14 residues. V lost 8 bases and J 4 bases, leaving 17 bases between the germline ends. DNA of the CDR3: TGTGCCAGTTGCAGACAGGAGCTCGCCACTGAAGCTTTCTTT. Translation gives CASCRQELATEAFF.

V gene TRBV19 combines with J gene TRBJ2-1; 11 bases fit TRBD2. The germline V gene has CDR1 LNHDA and CDR2 SQIVND (reference sequence). The CDR3 is 12 amino acids. The V and J ends lost 10 bases and 10 bases, in that order; junction bases with no gene match: 6. The CDR3 nucleotides read TGTGCCACCCGGCGACTAGCGGGAGAGCAGTTCTTC. Residues: CATRRLAGEQFF.

The V and J genes are TRBV15 and TRBJ2-1; a possible D gene is TRBD1 (5 bases). Trimming took 7 bases from V and 1 from J, leaving 11 bases between them. This CDR3 is 14 amino acids long. Germline CDR1 is LNHNV and CDR2 is YYDKDF (reference sequence). As DNA, the CDR3 is TGTGCCACCAAACAGGAGCCATCCTACAATGAGCAGTTCTTC. Protein: CATKQEPSYNEQFF.

V is TRBV15 and J is TRBJ2-7; 9 bases match TRBD1. Germline V gene sequence: CDR1 LNHNV, CDR2 YYDKDF (reference sequence). With 3 bases clipped from V and 6 bases from J, the junction kept 6 bases outside the gene matches. The CDR3 runs 14 residues. CDR3 protein: CATSSRTGAAEQYF. DNA for the CDR3: TGTGCCACCAGCAGTAGGACAGGGGCGGCCGAGCAGTACTTC.

The chain joins TRBV10-3 to TRBJ2-5; no firm D call. The V end lost 3 bases, the J end lost 6 bases, and 14 bases lay between the germline ends. Germline V lookup: CDR1 ENHRY, CDR2 SYGVKD. This CDR3 contains 14 residues. The CDR3 coding sequence is TGTGCCATCAGTGATCAGCTACCTCGGCAGACCCAGTACTTC. It translates to CAISDQLPRQTQYF.

This chain joins TRBV6-6 and TRBJ1-4; TRBD1 is a possible D gene (5 bases). Germline CDR1 and CDR2: MNHNY and SVGAGI (reference sequence). This CDR3 region has 15 residues. V lost 0 bases and J lost 4, with 9 bases in between. CDR3 DNA: TGTGCCAGCAGTTACTCCCGGGGCGGTAATGAAAAACTGTTTTTT. Protein sequence: CASSYSRGGNEKLFF.

The rearrangement joins TRBV28 to TRBJ2-3; TRBD1 or TRBD2 may be the D gene (5 bases each). Looked up from germline, CDR1 is MDHEN and CDR2 is SYDVKM. The CDR3 contains 15 residues. V was pared by 6 bases and J by 5 bases, with 18 bases between. The CDR3 loop is CASRAGTLRVDTQYF. As DNA, the CDR3 is TGTGCCAGCAGAGCCGGGACCCTGAGGGTAGATACGCAGTATTTT.